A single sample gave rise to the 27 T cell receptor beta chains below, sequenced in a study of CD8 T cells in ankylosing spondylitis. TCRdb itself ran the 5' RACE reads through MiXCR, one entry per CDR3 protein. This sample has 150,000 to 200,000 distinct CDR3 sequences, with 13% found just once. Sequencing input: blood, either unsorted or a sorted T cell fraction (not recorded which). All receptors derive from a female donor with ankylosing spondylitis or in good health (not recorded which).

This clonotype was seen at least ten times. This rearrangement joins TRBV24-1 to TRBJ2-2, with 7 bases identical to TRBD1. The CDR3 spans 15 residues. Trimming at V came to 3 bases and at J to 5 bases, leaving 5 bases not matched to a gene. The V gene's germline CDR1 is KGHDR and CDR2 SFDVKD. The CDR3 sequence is CATSDTGTETGELFF. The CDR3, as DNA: TGTGCCACCAGTGATACCGGGACAGAGACCGGGGAGCTGTTTTTT.

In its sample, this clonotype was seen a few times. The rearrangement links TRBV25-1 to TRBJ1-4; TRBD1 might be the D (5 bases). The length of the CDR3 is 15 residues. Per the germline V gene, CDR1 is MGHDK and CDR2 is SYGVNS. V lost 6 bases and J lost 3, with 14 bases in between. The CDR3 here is CASSFSGTPNEKLFF. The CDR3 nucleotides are TGTGCCAGCAGCTTTTCGGGGACGCCTAATGAAAAACTGTTTTTT.

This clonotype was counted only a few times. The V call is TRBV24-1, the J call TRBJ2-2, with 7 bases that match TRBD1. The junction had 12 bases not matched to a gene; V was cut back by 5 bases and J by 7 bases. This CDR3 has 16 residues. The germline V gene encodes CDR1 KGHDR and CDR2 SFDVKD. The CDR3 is CATSARPGQPGGELFF. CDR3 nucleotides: TGTGCCACCAGTGCTCGCCCGGGACAGCCAGGCGGGGAGCTGTTTTTT.

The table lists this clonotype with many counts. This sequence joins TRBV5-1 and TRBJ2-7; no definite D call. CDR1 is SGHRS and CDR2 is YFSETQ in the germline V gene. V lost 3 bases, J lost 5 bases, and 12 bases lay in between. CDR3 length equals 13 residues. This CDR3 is CASSSLAVHEQYF. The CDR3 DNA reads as TGCGCCAGCAGCTCGCTTGCCGTCCACGAGCAGTACTTC.

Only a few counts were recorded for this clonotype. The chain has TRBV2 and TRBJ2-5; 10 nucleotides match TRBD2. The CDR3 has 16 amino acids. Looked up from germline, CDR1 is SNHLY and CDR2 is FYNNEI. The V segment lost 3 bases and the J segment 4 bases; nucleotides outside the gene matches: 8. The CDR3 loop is CASSELAGVGIETQYF. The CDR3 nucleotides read TGTGCCAGCAGTGAGCTAGCGGGAGTAGGTATAGAGACCCAGTACTTC. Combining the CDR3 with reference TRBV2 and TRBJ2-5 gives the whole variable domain EPEVTQTPSHQVTQMGQEVILRCVPISNHLYFYWYRQILGQKVEFLVSFYNNEISEKSEIFDDQFSVERPDGSNFTLKIRSTKLEDSAMYFCASSELAGVGIETQYFGPGTRLLVL.

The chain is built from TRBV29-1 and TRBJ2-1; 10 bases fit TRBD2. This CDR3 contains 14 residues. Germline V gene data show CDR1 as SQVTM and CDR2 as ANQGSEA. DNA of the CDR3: TGCAGAGTACCACGGACTAGCGGCTACAATGAGCAGTTCTTC. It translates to CRVPRTSGYNEQFF.

The CDR3 is CSAARRNKNTEAFF. CDR3 coding DNA: TGCAGCGCGGCCCGACGGAATAAGAACACTGAAGCTTTCTTT. J is TRBJ1-1 and V is TRBV29-1, with D unclear. V shed 7 bases and J shed 1 base, with 16 bases lying between them. CDR1 is SQVTM and CDR2 is ANQGSEA in the germline V gene. The CDR3 has 14 residues.

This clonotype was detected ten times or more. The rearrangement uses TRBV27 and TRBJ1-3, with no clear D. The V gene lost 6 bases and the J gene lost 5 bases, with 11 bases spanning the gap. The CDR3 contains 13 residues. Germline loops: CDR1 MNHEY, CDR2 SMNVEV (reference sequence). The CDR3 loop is CASRGLLRNTIYF. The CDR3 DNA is TGTGCCAGCAGGGGTCTCCTGCGAAACACCATATATTTT.

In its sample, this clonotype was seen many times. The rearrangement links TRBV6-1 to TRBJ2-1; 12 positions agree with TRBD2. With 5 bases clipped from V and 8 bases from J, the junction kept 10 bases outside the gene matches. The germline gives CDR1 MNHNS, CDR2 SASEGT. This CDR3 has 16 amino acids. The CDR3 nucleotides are TGTGCCAGCAGTCTCCCGGGACTAGCGGGTTTTGATGAGCAGTTCTTC. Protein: CASSLPGLAGFDEQFF.

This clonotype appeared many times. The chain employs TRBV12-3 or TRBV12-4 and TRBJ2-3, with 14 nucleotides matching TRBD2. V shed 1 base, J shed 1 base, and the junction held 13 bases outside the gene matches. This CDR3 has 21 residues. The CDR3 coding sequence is TGTGCCAGCAGTTTAGGAAATCCGGGACTAGCGGGAGAAGCTGGCACAGATACGCAGTATTTT. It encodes CASSLGNPGLAGEAGTDTQYF.

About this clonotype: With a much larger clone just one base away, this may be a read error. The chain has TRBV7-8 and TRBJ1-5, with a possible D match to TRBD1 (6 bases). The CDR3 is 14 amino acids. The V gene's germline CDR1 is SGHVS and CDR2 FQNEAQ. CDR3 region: CASGFRGPNQPQHF. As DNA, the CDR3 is TGTGCCAGCGGCTTCAGGGGACCCAATCAGCCCCAGCATTTT.

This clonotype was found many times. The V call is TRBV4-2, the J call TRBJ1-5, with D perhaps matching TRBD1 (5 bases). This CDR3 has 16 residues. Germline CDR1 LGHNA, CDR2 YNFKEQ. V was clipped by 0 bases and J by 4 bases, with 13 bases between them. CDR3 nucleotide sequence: TGTGCCAGCAGCCAAGAAGCGGGGACGAGTAATCAGCCCCAGCATTTT. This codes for CASSQEAGTSNQPQHF.

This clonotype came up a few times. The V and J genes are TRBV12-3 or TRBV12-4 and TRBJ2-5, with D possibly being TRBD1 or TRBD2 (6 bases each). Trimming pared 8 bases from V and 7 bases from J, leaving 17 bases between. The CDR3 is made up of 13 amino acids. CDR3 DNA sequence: TGTGCCAGCGACATAACAGGGACTGGGACCCAGTACTTC. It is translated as CASDITGTGTQYF.

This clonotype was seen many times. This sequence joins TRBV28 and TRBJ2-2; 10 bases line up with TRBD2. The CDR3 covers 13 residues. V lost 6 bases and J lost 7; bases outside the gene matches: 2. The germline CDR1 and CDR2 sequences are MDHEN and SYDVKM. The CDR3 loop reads CASRPSGSGELFF. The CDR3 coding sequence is TGTGCCAGCAGGCCTAGCGGGAGCGGGGAGCTGTTTTTT. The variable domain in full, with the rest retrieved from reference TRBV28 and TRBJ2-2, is DVKVTQSSRYLVKRTGEKVFLECVQDMDHENMFWYRQDPGLGLRLIYFSYDVKMKEKGDIPEGYSVSREKKERFSLILESASTNQTSMYLCASRPSGSGELFFGEGSRLTVL.

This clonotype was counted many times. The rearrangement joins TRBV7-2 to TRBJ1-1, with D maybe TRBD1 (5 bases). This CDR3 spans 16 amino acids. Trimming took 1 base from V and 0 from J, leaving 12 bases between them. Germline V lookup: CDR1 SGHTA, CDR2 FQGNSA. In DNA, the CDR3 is TGTGCCAGCAGCTTAGGTGGGGGTAGGCTGAACACTGAAGCTTTCTTT. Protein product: CASSLGGGRLNTEAFF.

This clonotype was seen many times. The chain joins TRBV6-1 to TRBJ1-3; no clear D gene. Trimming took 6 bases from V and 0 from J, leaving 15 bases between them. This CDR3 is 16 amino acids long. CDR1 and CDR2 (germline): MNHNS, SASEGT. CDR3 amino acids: CASSLLGESSGNTIYF. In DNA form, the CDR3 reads TGTGCCAGCAGCCTGCTTGGGGAGAGCTCTGGAAACACCATATATTTT.

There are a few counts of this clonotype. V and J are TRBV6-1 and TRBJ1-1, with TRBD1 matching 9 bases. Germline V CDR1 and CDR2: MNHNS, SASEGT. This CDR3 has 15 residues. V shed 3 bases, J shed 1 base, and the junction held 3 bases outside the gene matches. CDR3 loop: CASSDVGQGNTEAFF. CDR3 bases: TGTGCCAGCAGTGACGTGGGACAGGGGAACACTGAAGCTTTCTTT.

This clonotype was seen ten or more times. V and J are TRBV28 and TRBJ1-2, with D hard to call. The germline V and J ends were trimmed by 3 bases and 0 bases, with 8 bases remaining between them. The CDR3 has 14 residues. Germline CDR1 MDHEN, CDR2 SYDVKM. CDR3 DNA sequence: TGTGCCAGCAGTTTGCTAAGCCCTAACTATGGCTACACCTTC. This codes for CASSLLSPNYGYTF.

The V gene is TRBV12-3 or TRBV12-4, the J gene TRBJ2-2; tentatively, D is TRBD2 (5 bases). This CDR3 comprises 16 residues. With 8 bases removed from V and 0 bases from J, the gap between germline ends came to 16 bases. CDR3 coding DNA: TGTGCCAGCCTCCCCTTCTGGGAGTCGAACACCGGGGAGCTGTTTTTT. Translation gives CASLPFWESNTGELFF.

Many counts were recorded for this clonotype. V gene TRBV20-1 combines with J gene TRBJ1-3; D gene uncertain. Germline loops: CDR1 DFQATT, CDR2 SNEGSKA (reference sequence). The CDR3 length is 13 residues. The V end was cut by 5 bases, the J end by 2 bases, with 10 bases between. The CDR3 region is CSARGEPGNTIYF. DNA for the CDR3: TGCAGTGCTCGGGGAGAGCCTGGAAACACCATATATTTT.

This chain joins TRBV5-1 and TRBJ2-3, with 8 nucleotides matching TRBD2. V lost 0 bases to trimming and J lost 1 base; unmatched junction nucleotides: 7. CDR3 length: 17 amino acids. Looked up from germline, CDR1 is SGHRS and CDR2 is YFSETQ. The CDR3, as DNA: TGCGCCAGCAGCTTGGCGGGAGGGGCCAGTGGCACAGATACGCAGTATTTT. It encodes CASSLAGGASGTDTQYF. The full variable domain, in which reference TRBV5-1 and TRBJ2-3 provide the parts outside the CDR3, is KAGVTQTPRYLIKTRGQQVTLSCSPISGHRSVSWYQQTPGQGLQFLFEYFSETQRNKGNFPGRFSGRQFSNSRSEMNVSTLELGDSALYLCASSLAGGASGTDTQYFGPGTRLTVL.

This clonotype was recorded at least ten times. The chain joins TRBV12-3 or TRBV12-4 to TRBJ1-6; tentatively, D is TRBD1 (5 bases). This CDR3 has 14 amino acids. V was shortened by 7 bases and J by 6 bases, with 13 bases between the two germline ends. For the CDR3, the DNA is TGTGCCAGCACCACCGGGACGGCTAATTCACCCCTCCACTTT. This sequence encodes CASTTGTANSPLHF.

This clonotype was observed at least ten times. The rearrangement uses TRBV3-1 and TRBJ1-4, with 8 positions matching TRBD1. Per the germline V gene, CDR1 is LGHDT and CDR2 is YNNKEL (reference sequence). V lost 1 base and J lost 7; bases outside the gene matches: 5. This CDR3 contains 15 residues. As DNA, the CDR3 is TGTGCCAGCAGCCAAGCCTCAGGGGGCACTGAAAAACTGTTTTTT. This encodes CASSQASGGTEKLFF.

CDR3 DNA sequence: TGTGCCAGCAGTTTAGGCCAAACAGATACGCAGTATTTT. The encoded protein is CASSLGQTDTQYF. V gene TRBV12-3 or TRBV12-4 combines with J gene TRBJ2-3; no reliable D call. With 1 base removed from V and 3 bases from J, the gap between germline ends came to 5 bases. This CDR3 region has 13 residues.

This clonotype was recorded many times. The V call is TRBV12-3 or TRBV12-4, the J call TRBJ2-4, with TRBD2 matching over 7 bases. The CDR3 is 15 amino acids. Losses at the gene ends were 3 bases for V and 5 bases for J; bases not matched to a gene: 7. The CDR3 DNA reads TGTGCCAGCAGTTTCTTCGGACTAGGCCAAAACATTCAGTACTTC. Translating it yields CASSFFGLGQNIQYF.

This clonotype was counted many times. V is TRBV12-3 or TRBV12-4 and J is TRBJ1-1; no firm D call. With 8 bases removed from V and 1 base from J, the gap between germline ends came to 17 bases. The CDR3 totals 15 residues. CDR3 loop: CASSTVSKRNTEAFF. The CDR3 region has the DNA TGTGCCAGCTCCACCGTTTCGAAGAGGAACACTGAAGCTTTCTTT.

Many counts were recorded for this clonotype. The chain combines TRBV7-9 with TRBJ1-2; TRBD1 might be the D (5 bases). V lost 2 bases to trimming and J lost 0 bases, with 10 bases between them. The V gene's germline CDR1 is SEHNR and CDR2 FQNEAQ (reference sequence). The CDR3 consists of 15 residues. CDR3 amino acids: CASSLRGRANYGYTF. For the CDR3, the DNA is TGTGCCAGCAGCTTAAGGGGCAGGGCTAACTATGGCTACACCTTC.